The clone carrying this T cell receptor (beta chain) was observed once. Extraction and reverse transcription of RNA yielded cDNA as the sequencing template. Some clones are missing from TCRdb's copy, which holds only in-frame ones; the method was immunoSEQ multiplex PCR. Among roughly 120,000 clones listed, around 53% were seen once. Treatment defined: oral pan-JAK inhibitor, 5-10 mg twice daily. The entry originates in a study of CD8+ T cells in alopecia areata. The source was CD4+ T cells sorted from blood, collected at week 4, from a patient treated with tofacitinib. The receptor's source is a human donor with alopecia areata.

CDR3 DNA sequence: TGCGCCAGCAGCCAAGGGGTCGTTCGGGAGACCCAGTACTTC. This codes for CASSQGVVRETQYF. V gene TRBV4-1 combines with J gene TRBJ2-5; no clear D. V was clipped by 1 base and J by 5 bases, with 11 bases between them. Germline-derived CDR1 and CDR2 are MGHRA and YSYEKL. This CDR3 comprises 14 residues.